The entry below describes one TCR beta chain. In its sample, this clone was seen a few times. The antigen this receptor binds is unknown. The gene names and germline sequences given are murine. The sequence runs out 1 residue before the end of the CDR3; the remainder is reconstructed from the germline J gene. From cysteine to phenylalanine, the CDR3 is 15 amino acids long. Sequencing covers 42 bases of the CDR3, shown here with the frame starting at base 1. According to the germline V gene (reference sequence), CDR1 reads SNHLY and CDR2 reads FYNGKV. V trim: 4 bases; J trim: 3 bases; unmatched bases: 3. The data derive from a study of tissue T cells after allogeneic stem cell transplantation (dated 2022 in TCRdb). About the study as a whole: TCR beta repertoires were profiled across many tissues obtained from research autopsies of patients with and without GVHD, as well as in mouse models of GVHD. The human arm was a prospective observational study without blinding or randomization. General conclusions and limits of the study: Within patients, how anatomically similar tissues were was a major factor shaping TCR repertoire composition, regardless of disease or transplant status. The study did not establish which tissue TCRs were alloreactive or antigen-specific, and some clones may have been host cells that persisted. Only a few T cell clones appeared in more than one patient, yet motif-based clustering showed tissue-specific repertoire signatures that were shared between patients. The patient cohort was small and clinically heterogeneous, and sampling depth was acknowledged as a limitation. Blood and spleen T cells captured only a limited portion of the TCR repertoire detected in tissues, in both patients and mice.

Library preparation was by the immunoSEQ multiplex PCR assay. TCRbeta CDR3 sequencing was done by Adaptive Biotechnologies at survey depth, reporting CDR3 sequences, V/J genes, productive frequency and template counts. TCR beta CDR3 regions were amplified from genomic DNA rather than RNA. Per the authors' processing: Jensen-Shannon divergence was used to quantify pairwise repertoire overlap between tissues, with a value of 1 meaning complete divergence and a value of 0 meaning identical repertoires. Tissues were grouped by single-linkage agglomerative hierarchical clustering of pairwise JSD values, and the clustering results were shown as dendrograms. GLIPH2 was run on all patient samples with simulation_depth 1000, kmer_min_depth 3, cdr3_length_cutoff 8, keeping groups with more than two unique CDR3s. In a standardized tissue-overlap score, Jaccard GLIPH-group overlap across patients was extrapolated to a standard repertoire size of 1000 clones. Linear mixed-effect models, with tissue as a fixed effect and individual as a random effect, were used to test how diversity related to clinical or experimental variables. Held by TCRdb, this immuneACCESS table contains in-frame sequences only and omits some clones. Under half of the omission traces to an unresolved V gene where checked; the cause of the rest is unknown. That table supplies the V and J calls and clone size; D and trimming were determined from the DNA. This sample is represented by approximately 7,000 clones; roughly half of them were singletons. The ten largest make up about 5% of the sample.

In the paper's terms, the time point label means: mouse harvest day 7 after allogeneic transplant. Each mouse graft, delivered by tail vein injection, combined 10^6 splenic CD5+ T cells with 10^7 T-cell-depleted bone marrow cells. Mouse GVHD was modeled in a major MHC-mismatch B6 (H2b) into BALB/c (H2d) model, with tissues profiled at day 7 or 14. On day 7 or 14 post-transplant, mouse tissues and retro-orbital blood were harvested with separate sterile tools for each animal, and livers were flushed beforehand. Before genomic DNA isolation with the DNeasy Blood & Tissue Kit, mouse tissues were minced with razor blades in buffered saline.

The sequence links TRBV3 to TRBJ2-1; 10 bases in between match TRBD1. The receptor was derived from a female BALB/c mouse given C57BL/6 T cells with graft-versus-host disease after an allogeneic hematopoietic cell transplant. The sample taken for sequencing was gut tissue. Incomplete CDR3 DNA: TGTGCCAGCAGCTCCCGGGACAGGGGCTATGCTGAGCAGTTC. Translated, it gives CASSSRDRGYAEQF. The entire CDR3 protein reads CASSSRDRGYAEQFF.